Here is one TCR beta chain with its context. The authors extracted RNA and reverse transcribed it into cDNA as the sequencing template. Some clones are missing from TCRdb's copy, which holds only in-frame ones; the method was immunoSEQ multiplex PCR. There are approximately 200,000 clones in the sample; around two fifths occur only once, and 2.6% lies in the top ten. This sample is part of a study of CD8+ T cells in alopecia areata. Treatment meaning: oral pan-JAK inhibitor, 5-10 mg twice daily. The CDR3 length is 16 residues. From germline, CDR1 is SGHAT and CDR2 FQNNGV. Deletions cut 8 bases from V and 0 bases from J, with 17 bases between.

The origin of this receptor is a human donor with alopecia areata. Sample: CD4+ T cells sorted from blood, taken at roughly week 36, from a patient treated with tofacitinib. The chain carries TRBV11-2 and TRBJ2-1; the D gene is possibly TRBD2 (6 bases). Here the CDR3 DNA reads TGTGCCAGCGAGCGGAGGGGTGGACCCTCCTACAATGAGCAGTTCTTC. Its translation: CASERRGGPSYNEQFF.